This is a list of T cell receptor beta chains from one sample in a study of CD4+ T cells in melanoma. The repertoire was sequenced with immunoSEQ multiplex PCR; TCRdb's copy has only in-frame clones and lacks some. The table lists approximately 9,500 clones, around 84% of them singletons, with 21% in the top ten. Sequencing input: cells from a culture (not recorded whether cultured in vitro). Receptor source: a human donor with melanoma. Both conserved end residues are trimmed from each CDR3. The order of the fields is clone size, J gene, CDR3 length, V gene, D gene, CDR3 protein. D genes are given only for firm matches. The size field is filled for only some rows; it gives once, few, many or a size class.

clone_size: .
j_call: TRBJ1-1
cdr3_length: 11
v_call: TRBV6-5
d_call: .
cdr3_aa: ASRRHVDTEAF

clone_size: .
j_call: TRBJ1-6
cdr3_length: 13
v_call: TRBV5-1
d_call: .
cdr3_aa: ASSLEGGVQSPLH

clone_size: .
j_call: TRBJ2-3
cdr3_length: 12
v_call: TRBV6-4
d_call: TRBD2
cdr3_aa: ASSGGGGRDTQY

clone_size: once
j_call: TRBJ2-2
cdr3_length: 13
v_call: TRBV15
d_call: TRBD1
cdr3_aa: ATSRGQANTGELF

clone_size: .
j_call: TRBJ1-5
cdr3_length: 12
v_call: TRBV3-1/TRBV3-2
d_call: .
cdr3_aa: ASSQLYSNQPQH

clone_size: .
j_call: TRBJ2-3
cdr3_length: 12
v_call: TRBV3-1/TRBV3-2
d_call: .
cdr3_aa: ASSPALAADTQY

clone_size: .
j_call: TRBJ2-3
cdr3_length: 10
v_call: TRBV3-1/TRBV3-2
d_call: .
cdr3_aa: ASSLTTDTQY

clone_size: few
j_call: TRBJ2-7
cdr3_length: 11
v_call: TRBV10-1
d_call: .
cdr3_aa: ASREQEAYEQY

clone_size: .
j_call: TRBJ1-5
cdr3_length: 13
v_call: TRBV27
d_call: TRBD1
cdr3_aa: ASRPRDRHNQPQH

clone_size: .
j_call: TRBJ2-1
cdr3_length: 16
v_call: TRBV14
d_call: TRBD2
cdr3_aa: ASSQEQRRAGVVDEQF